These 25 T cell receptor beta chains were sequenced from one sample in a study of regulatory T cells in long-lasting Graves disease. This sample's time point: newly diagnosed GD, antithyroid drugs for less than 3 months. Construction of the TCR library relied on RNA isolated from PBMCs. Both iRepertoire HTBI primers and Arm-PCR of CDR3 regions were used to build the TCR beta libraries. MiXCR was run by TCRdb on the multiplex PCR reads, yielding one entry per CDR3 protein. The repertoire holds over 200,000 distinct CDR3 sequences, with about 18% as singletons. The sequencing used peripheral blood mononuclear cells (PBMCs), collected at new diagnosis, from a patient treated with antithyroid drugs. The receptors come from a female donor with Graves disease.

This clonotype was seen ten or more times. J is TRBJ2-3 and V is TRBV5-1; D unclear. CDR1 SGHRS and CDR2 YFSETQ come from the germline V gene. The CDR3 is 14 amino acids. V was cut by 4 bases and J by 14 bases, with 23 bases left in between. The DNA for the CDR3 is TGCGCCAGCAGCCCACGGGCGACAACTCCCCTTTTGTATTTT. This gives the protein CASSPRATTPLLYF. Full variable domain (missing parts from reference TRBV5-1 and TRBJ2-3): KAGVTQTPRYLIKTRGQQVTLSCSPISGHRSVSWYQQTPGQGLQFLFEYFSETQRNKGNFPGRFSGRQFSNSRSEMNVSTLELGDSALYLCASSPRATTPLLYFGPGTRLTVL.

There are many counts of this clonotype. The chain is built from TRBV2 and TRBJ2-1, with D tentatively TRBD1 or TRBD2 (5 bases each). V shed 6 bases and J shed 5 bases, with 14 bases lying between them. Germline V gives CDR1 SNHLY, CDR2 FYNNEI. The CDR3 sequence is 14 residues long. CDR3 in DNA: TGTGCCAGCAGGCTCCGGGACGGAGACAATGAGCAGTTCTTC. Its protein is CASRLRDGDNEQFF.

The rearrangement links TRBV10-3 to TRBJ2-3, with TRBD2 matching 11 bases. This CDR3 is built from 16 residues. The germline CDR1 and CDR2 sequences are ENHRY and SYGVKD. The CDR3 sequence: CRISESGTSGSDTQYF. Here the CDR3 DNA reads TGTCGCATCAGTGAGTCGGGGACTAGCGGATCAGATACGCAGTATTTT.

V and J are TRBV24-1 and TRBJ1-2; D may be TRBD1 (6 bases). This CDR3 spans 14 amino acids. Germline CDR1 is KGHDR and CDR2 is SFDVKD. V was trimmed by 4 bases and J by 6 bases, leaving 14 bases between them. The CDR3 loop is CATSDSDRRDGYTF. As DNA, the CDR3 is TGTGCCACCAGTGACTCCGACAGGCGGGATGGCTACACCTTC.

Many counts were recorded for this clonotype. The J gene is TRBJ2-7, the V gene TRBV5-4; 9 nucleotides match TRBD2. Trimming cost V 4 bases and J 5 bases; bases outside gene matches: 16. This CDR3 comprises 17 residues. Germline V gene data show CDR1 as SGHNT and CDR2 as YYREEE (reference sequence). CDR3 sequence: CASSAKGLALQGHEQYF. The CDR3 nucleotides are TGTGCCAGCAGCGCAAAGGGACTAGCACTCCAGGGACACGAGCAGTACTTC.

This clonotype was picked up many times. The J gene is TRBJ2-5, the V gene TRBV2; D assignment may be TRBD1 or TRBD2 (5 bases each). Germline V gene sequence: CDR1 SNHLY, CDR2 FYNNEI. V was pared by 3 bases and J by 5 bases, with 10 bases between. This CDR3 region has 13 residues. The CDR3 DNA is TGTGCCAGCAGTGAGGGGGAGTCTGAGACCCAGTACTTC. It translates to CASSEGESETQYF.

J is TRBJ2-7 and V is TRBV6-5, with a tentative D call TRBD1 (6 bases). V was trimmed by 2 bases and J by 2 bases, leaving 10 bases between them. The length of the CDR3 is 14 residues. The germline V gene has CDR1 MNHEY and CDR2 SVGAGI. Here the CDR3 reads CASSYEQGTYEQYF. DNA for the CDR3: TGTGCCAGCAGTTACGAGCAGGGGACCTACGAGCAGTACTTC.

This clonotype was seen many times. V is TRBV29-1 and J is TRBJ2-7, with a weak D call TRBD1 (5 bases). The CDR3 sequence is 11 residues long. Trimming stripped 5 bases from V and 6 bases from J, with 11 bases between. CDR1 and CDR2 from the germline V gene are SQVTM and ANQGSEA. CDR3 coding DNA: TGCAGCGTTTCCAGGGAACGCGAGCAGTACTTC. Its protein is CSVSREREQYF.

As for this clonotype: This may come from a read error, since a much larger clone is one base off. The CDR3: CASSLDPYITDTQYF. The DNA of the CDR3 is TGTGCCAGCAGTCTCGACCCCTACATCACAGATACGCAGTATTTT. The V gene is TRBV2, the J gene TRBJ2-3; D unresolved. V was clipped by 5 bases and J by 2 bases, with 14 bases between them. CDR3 length equals 15 residues. Germline CDR1 and CDR2: SNHLY and FYNNEI.

This clonotype has ten or more counts. The rearrangement joins TRBV7-8 to TRBJ1-2, with 7 bases lining up with TRBD1. Germline loops: CDR1 SGHVS, CDR2 FQNEAQ. Trimming removed 2 bases from V and 4 bases from J; junction bases left unmatched: 10. There are 16 residues in the CDR3. The CDR3 protein is CASSLTGTVRRYGYTF. In nucleotides, the CDR3 is TGTGCCAGCAGCTTAACGGGGACAGTAAGACGCTATGGCTACACCTTC. Full variable domain (remainder filled in from reference TRBV7-8 and TRBJ1-2): GAGVSQSPRYKVAKRGQDVALRCDPISGHVSLFWYQQALGQGPEFLTYFQNEAQLDKSGLPSDRFFAERPEGSVSTLKIQRTQQEDSAVYLCASSLTGTVRRYGYTFGSGTRLTVV.

This clonotype was counted ten times or more. This chain connects TRBV28 to TRBJ1-4; D is unclear. The CDR3 consists of 15 residues. V gave up 3 bases and J gave up 8 bases, with 16 bases separating them. CDR1 MDHEN and CDR2 SYDVKM come from the germline V gene. The CDR3 DNA reads as TGTGCCAGCAGTTTGTCCTCCCGAATGAAGGAAAAACTGTTTTTT. Translating gives CASSLSSRMKEKLFF.

The chain carries TRBV12-3 or TRBV12-4 and TRBJ2-7, with a weak D call TRBD2 (6 bases). This CDR3 region has 15 residues. Trimming left V 2 bases short and J 0 bases short, with 11 bases between. Here the CDR3 reads CASSLRRVPSYEQYF. In nucleotides, the CDR3 is TGTGCCAGCAGTTTAAGGAGGGTCCCCTCCTACGAGCAGTACTTC.

This clonotype was counted at least ten times. CDR3: CASSLGSGGWDGYTF. CDR3 DNA: TGTGCCAGCAGTTTAGGCTCAGGGGGCTGGGATGGCTACACCTTC. The chain links TRBV28 to TRBJ1-2; 8 bases match TRBD1. With V trimmed by 2 bases and J by 6 bases, 8 bases remained unmatched. The length of the CDR3 is 15 residues. Germline-derived CDR1 and CDR2 are MDHEN and SYDVKM.

The sample holds a few counts of this clonotype. The rearrangement joins TRBV5-4 to TRBJ2-2, with D possibly being TRBD2 (6 bases). The germline V gene has CDR1 SGHNT and CDR2 YYREEE (reference sequence). The CDR3 is 14 amino acids. With 10 bases removed from V and 1 base from J, the gap between germline ends came to 14 bases. The CDR3 nucleotides read TGTGCCGGGAGGACAAACATGAACACCGGGGAGCTGTTTTTT. Protein sequence: CAGRTNMNTGELFF.

This clonotype has at least ten counts. The chain has TRBV3-1 and TRBJ2-1; 7 positions agree with TRBD2. This CDR3 comprises 13 residues. Germline lookup yields CDR1 LGHDT and CDR2 YNNKEL (reference sequence). With V trimmed by 1 base and J by 9 bases, 3 bases remained unmatched. This chain's CDR3 is CASSQGAGVEQFF. DNA for the CDR3: TGTGCCAGCAGCCAAGGGGCGGGAGTTGAGCAGTTCTTC.

Concerning this clonotype itself: Just one base apart from a much larger clone, this may be a read error. This chain uses TRBV27 with TRBJ2-7, with TRBD2 matching over 8 bases. V lost 2 bases, J lost 0 bases, and 15 bases stayed unmatched. Germline-derived CDR1 and CDR2 are MNHEY and SMNVEV (reference sequence). This CDR3 is 19 amino acids long. This CDR3 is CASSLKPGTRRRSSYEQYF. CDR3 sequence (DNA): TGTGCCAGCAGTTTAAAACCCGGGACTAGGCGCCGCAGCTCCTACGAGCAGTACTTC.

This clonotype was observed many times. This CDR3 is CASSMIAGLADSYEQYF. DNA of the CDR3: TGTGCCAGTAGTATGATTGCGGGACTAGCGGACTCCTACGAGCAGTACTTC. The chain has TRBV19 and TRBJ2-7, with 11 bases matching TRBD2. The CDR3 contains 17 residues. Germline CDR1 LNHDA, CDR2 SQIVND (reference sequence). Trimming at V came to 3 bases and at J to 0 bases, leaving 7 bases not matched to a gene.

This clonotype was seen only a few times. The V call is TRBV6-1, the J call TRBJ1-1; no firm D call. The germline V and J ends were trimmed by 6 bases and 1 base, with 9 bases remaining between them. The CDR3 runs to 13 residues. Germline CDR1 and CDR2: MNHNS and SASEGT. CDR3 in amino acids: CASSGLRNTEAFF. Written as DNA, the CDR3 is TGTGCCAGCAGCGGTCTTCGGAACACTGAAGCTTTCTTT.

Many counts were recorded for this clonotype. The DNA for the CDR3 is TGTGCCAGCCAACTAGCGGGAGGCAACGAGCAGTACTTC. This gives the protein CASQLAGGNEQYF. V is TRBV13 and J is TRBJ2-7, with 12 bases identical to TRBD2. The V gene's germline CDR1 is PRHDT and CDR2 FYEKMQ (reference sequence). The V gene end was trimmed by 8 bases and the J gene end by 5 bases; junction bases not matched to a gene: 4. The CDR3 covers 13 residues.

Ten or more counts support this clonotype. The chain is built from TRBV9 and TRBJ2-7; D remains ambiguous. Germline assignment: CDR1 SGDLS and CDR2 YYNGEE. The CDR3 is 15 amino acids. V was clipped by 0 bases and J by 3 bases, with 13 bases between them. CDR3 amino acids: CASSVATGDFYEQYF. As DNA, the CDR3 is TGTGCCAGCAGCGTAGCTACCGGAGATTTCTACGAGCAGTACTTC. Full variable domain (rest looked up from reference TRBV9 and TRBJ2-7): DSGVTQTPKHLITATGQRVTLRCSPRSGDLSVYWYQQSLDQGLQFLIQYYNGEERAKGNILERFSAQQFPDLHSELNLSSLELGDSALYFCASSVATGDFYEQYFGPGTRLTVT.

This rearrangement joins TRBV9 to TRBJ2-2; perhaps TRBD2 as D (5 bases). V was cut by 0 bases and J by 5 bases, with 17 bases left in between. From germline, CDR1 is SGDLS and CDR2 YYNGEE. The CDR3 loop spans 17 amino acids. Here the CDR3 reads CASSVDGWGAQTGELFF. The CDR3 nucleotides are TGTGCCAGCAGCGTAGACGGTTGGGGAGCTCAGACCGGGGAGCTGTTTTTT.

This clonotype occurred many times. The CDR3 DNA sequence: TGTGCCAGCAGTGAACAGCTTAATTCACCCCTCCACTTT. Translated: CASSEQLNSPLHF. The gene calls are TRBV6-4 and TRBJ1-6, with no clear D. CDR1 MRHNA and CDR2 SNTAGT come from the germline V gene. The V gene lost 3 bases and the J gene lost 6 bases, with 6 bases spanning the gap. The CDR3 spans 13 residues.

This clonotype was recorded at least ten times. The chain is built from TRBV11-1 and TRBJ2-3; 8 bases are a match to TRBD1. The germline V gene encodes CDR1 SGHAT and CDR2 FQDESV (reference sequence). The CDR3 covers 14 residues. The V segment lost 5 bases and the J segment 4 bases; nucleotides outside the gene matches: 5. CDR3 DNA sequence: TGTGCCAGCAGCACGGACAGGGACGCAGATACGCAGTATTTT. Amino acid sequence: CASSTDRDADTQYF.

This clonotype was detected many times. V gene TRBV6-2 or TRBV6-3 combines with J gene TRBJ2-1; 11 bases map to TRBD2. V was clipped by 9 bases and J by 8 bases; unmatched bases: 9. Looked up from germline, CDR1 is MNHEY and CDR2 is SVGEGT. CDR3 length equals 14 residues. CDR3 region: CASTLAGGPDEQFF. For the CDR3, the DNA is TGTGCCAGTACCTTAGCGGGAGGGCCCGATGAGCAGTTCTTC.

This clonotype occurred many times. The V gene is TRBV6-2 or TRBV6-3, the J gene TRBJ2-6; D uncertain. Trimming took off 8 bases at V and 0 bases at J, with 11 bases between the two ends. The CDR3 totals 15 residues. Germline CDR1 reads MNHEY; CDR2 reads SVGEGT. The CDR3 loop is CASADSSSGANVLTF. The CDR3 bases are TGTGCCAGCGCAGACTCTTCCTCTGGGGCCAACGTCCTGACTTTC.